This is a list of T cell receptor beta chains from one sample in a study of cytomegalovirus exposure and HLA in healthy donors. This table comes from immunoSEQ multiplex PCR, and its TCRdb copy is limited to in-frame clones, with some not included. The profile shows 100,000 to 150,000 clones, about 8.5% of them singletons. The sequencing sample was made of PBMCs. The receptors originated from a man aged 35-49 years in good health and CMV-seronegative. CDR3s include the opening cysteine and the closing phenylalanine or tryptophan. A D gene is named only where the DNA matches it firmly. The size of a clone is reported for some rows only, either as once, few or many, or as a class for expanded clones.

D gene: TRBD2; J gene: TRBJ2-3; V gene: TRBV7-2; clone size: few; CDR3 DNA: TGTGCCAGCAGCTTGGTGGCGGGGGGCCTTACAGATACGCAGTATTTT; CDR3 protein: CASSLVAGGLTDTQYF
D gene: NA; J gene: TRBJ2-5; V gene: TRBV7-6; clone size: few; CDR3 DNA: TGTGCCAGCAGCTTAGAGTTCAGGGGGGAAGTAGGAGAGACCCAGTACTTC; CDR3 protein: CASSLEFRGEVGETQYF
D gene: TRBD1; J gene: TRBJ2-1; V gene: TRBV5-4; clone size: few; CDR3 DNA: TGTGCCAGCAGCCCTCAGGGGGTACTGGTAGAGCAGTTCTTC; CDR3 protein: CASSPQGVLVEQFF
D gene: NA; J gene: TRBJ1-2; V gene: TRBV2; clone size: few; CDR3 DNA: TGTGCCAGCAGGACAGAGAACTATGGCTACACCTTC; CDR3 protein: CASRTENYGYTF
D gene: NA; J gene: TRBJ1-5; V gene: TRBV5-8; clone size: NA; CDR3 DNA: TGTGCCAGCAGCTTGACAGATAGCAATCAGCCCCAGCATTTT; CDR3 protein: CASSLTDSNQPQHF
D gene: NA; J gene: TRBJ1-2; V gene: TRBV5-4; clone size: few; CDR3 DNA: TGTGCCAGCAGCTTTGTCGGAGAAGACTATGGCTACACCTTC; CDR3 protein: CASSFVGEDYGYTF
D gene: NA; J gene: TRBJ1-6; V gene: TRBV6-5; clone size: few; CDR3 DNA: TGTGCCAGCAGTCTGGGACATCTTTCACCCCTCCACTTT; CDR3 protein: CASSLGHLSPLHF
D gene: TRBD1; J gene: TRBJ1-5; V gene: TRBV6-6; clone size: NA; CDR3 DNA: TGTGCCAGCAGTCAGCAGGGGGAGTATCAGCCCCAGCATTTT; CDR3 protein: CASSQQGEYQPQHF
D gene: NA; J gene: TRBJ1-4; V gene: TRBV5-6; clone size: few; CDR3 DNA: TGTGCCAGCGCCCGCGGGGTAACTGAAAAACTGTTTTTT; CDR3 protein: CASARGVTEKLFF
D gene: TRBD1; J gene: TRBJ1-1; V gene: TRBV10-1; clone size: NA; CDR3 DNA: TGCGCCAGCAGTGAGTCAAGACAGGGACTGAACACTGAAGCTTTCTTT; CDR3 protein: CASSESRQGLNTEAFF
D gene: NA; J gene: TRBJ1-2; V gene: TRBV4-1; clone size: NA; CDR3 DNA: TGCGCCAGCAGCCAAACAGGGAATGGCTACACCTTC; CDR3 protein: CASSQTGNGYTF
D gene: TRBD2; J gene: TRBJ2-7; V gene: TRBV5-6; clone size: few; CDR3 DNA: TGTGCCAGCAGTTCCTTAGCGGGGCCCTCCTACGAGCAGTACTTC; CDR3 protein: CASSSLAGPSYEQYF
D gene: NA; J gene: TRBJ2-1; V gene: TRBV12-5; clone size: NA; CDR3 DNA: TGTGCTAGTGCCACAGGGTCGGGCTACAATGAGCAGTTCTTC; CDR3 protein: CASATGSGYNEQFF
D gene: TRBD1; J gene: TRBJ2-7; V gene: TRBV14; clone size: NA; CDR3 DNA: TGTGCCAGCAGCCAAGAGGGCCAGGGGGACTCCTACGAGCAGTACTTC; CDR3 protein: CASSQEGQGDSYEQYF
D gene: TRBD2; J gene: TRBJ2-7; V gene: TRBV2; clone size: NA; CDR3 DNA: TGTGCCAGCAGTTCGGGGGGTTTCCAGTACTTC; CDR3 protein: CASSSGGFQYF
D gene: NA; J gene: TRBJ2-5; V gene: TRBV5-6; clone size: NA; CDR3 DNA: TGTGCCAGCAGCTTGAGTCACCACTTTTGGGAGCAGTACTTC; CDR3 protein: CASSLSHHFWEQYF